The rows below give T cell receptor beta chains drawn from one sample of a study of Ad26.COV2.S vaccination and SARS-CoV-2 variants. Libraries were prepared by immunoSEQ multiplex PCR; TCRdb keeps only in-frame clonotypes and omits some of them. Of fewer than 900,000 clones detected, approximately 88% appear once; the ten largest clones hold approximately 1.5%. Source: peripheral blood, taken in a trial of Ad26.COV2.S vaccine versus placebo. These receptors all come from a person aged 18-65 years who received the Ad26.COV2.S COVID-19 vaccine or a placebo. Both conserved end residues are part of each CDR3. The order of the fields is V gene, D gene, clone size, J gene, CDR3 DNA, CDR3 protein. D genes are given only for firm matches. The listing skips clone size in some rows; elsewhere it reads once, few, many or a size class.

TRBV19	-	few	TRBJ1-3	TGTGCCAGTAGGAGACACAGGGCGGATTCTGGAAACACCATATATTTT	CASRRHRADSGNTIYF
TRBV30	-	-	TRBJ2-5	TGTGCCTGGAGTCAACGGGGAGGCGAGACCCAGTACTTC	CAWSQRGGETQYF
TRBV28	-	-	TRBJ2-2	TGTGCCAGCAGTTTGTGGACATCGAACACCGGGGAGCTGTTTTTT	CASSLWTSNTGELFF
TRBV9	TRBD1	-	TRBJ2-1	TGTGCCAGCAGCGTAGTCACAGGGGGCGCGCCCTACAATGAGCAGTTCTTC	CASSVVTGGAPYNEQFF
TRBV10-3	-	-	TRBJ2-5	TGTGCCATCAGGGGGGCGGGAGAGGGAGAGACCCAGTACTTC	CAIRGAGEGETQYF
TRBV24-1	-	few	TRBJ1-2	TGTGCCACCAGTGAGGCAGGGTTCGGCTATGGCTACACCTTC	CATSEAGFGYGYTF
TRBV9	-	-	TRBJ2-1	TGTGCCAGCAGCGTGACGCCAGGGAGAGTTGAGCAGTTCTTC	CASSVTPGRVEQFF
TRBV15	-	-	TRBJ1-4	TGTGCCACCAGCAGAGAGGGTTCGGGAAATGAAAAACTGTTTTTT	CATSREGSGNEKLFF
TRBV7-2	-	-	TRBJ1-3	TGTGCCAGCAGCCGGGGATATTCTGGAAACACCATATATTTT	CASSRGYSGNTIYF
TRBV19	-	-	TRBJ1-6	TGTGCCAGTACCCGAGGGGCGGGGTATAATTCACCCCTCCACTTT	CASTRGAGYNSPLHF
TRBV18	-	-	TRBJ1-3	TGTGCCAGCTCACCGGTAGATGGAAACACCATATATTTT	CASSPVDGNTIYF
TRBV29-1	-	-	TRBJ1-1	TGCAGCGGTGGACCCGGTGGGTCCAGCGCTGAAGCTTTCTTT	CSGGPGGSSAEAFF
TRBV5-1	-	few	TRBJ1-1	TGCGCCAGCAGATCAGGGACTAGCCAGGGCCGCACTGAAGCTTTCTTT	CASRSGTSQGRTEAFF
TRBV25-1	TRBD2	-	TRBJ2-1	TGTGCCAGCAGTGTTAGCGGGAGGGCCAATGAGCAGTTCTTC	CASSVSGRANEQFF
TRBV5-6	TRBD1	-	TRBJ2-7	TGTGCCAGCAGAACTGGGACAGGGGGACCCTACGAGCAGTACTTC	CASRTGTGGPYEQYF
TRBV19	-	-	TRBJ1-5	TGTGCCAGTAGTATAGTTCGCCACCTAAATCAGCCCCAGCATTTT	CASSIVRHLNQPQHF
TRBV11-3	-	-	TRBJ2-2	TGTGCCAGCAGCCCCTCGCAGGGTCGTAGCACCGGGGAGCTGTTTTTT	CASSPSQGRSTGELFF
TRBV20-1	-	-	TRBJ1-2	TGCAGTGCCGGGACAAGCTATGGCTACACCTTC	CSAGTSYGYTF
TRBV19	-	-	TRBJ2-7	TGTGCCAGTAGTGTCAGGGACGCCTACGAGCAGTACTTC	CASSVRDAYEQYF
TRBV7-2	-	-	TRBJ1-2	TGTGCCAGCAGCTTAGTAGGGAACCAAAATTATGGCTACACCTTC	CASSLVGNQNYGYTF
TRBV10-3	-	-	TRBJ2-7	TGTGCCATCAGCCCTGAGCTGGGCTACGAGCAGTACTTC	CAISPELGYEQYF
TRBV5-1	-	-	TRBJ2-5	TGCGCCAGCAGCTTGTGGGAGCAAGAGACCCAGTACTTC	CASSLWEQETQYF
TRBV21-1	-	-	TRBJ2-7	TGTGCCAGCAGCAAAGTTATCGGGGGGCTCTACGAGCAGTACTTC	CASSKVIGGLYEQYF
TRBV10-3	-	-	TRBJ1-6	TGTGCCATCAGTGAGTCGCAGGGGATCCATTCACCCCTCCACTTT	CAISESQGIHSPLHF